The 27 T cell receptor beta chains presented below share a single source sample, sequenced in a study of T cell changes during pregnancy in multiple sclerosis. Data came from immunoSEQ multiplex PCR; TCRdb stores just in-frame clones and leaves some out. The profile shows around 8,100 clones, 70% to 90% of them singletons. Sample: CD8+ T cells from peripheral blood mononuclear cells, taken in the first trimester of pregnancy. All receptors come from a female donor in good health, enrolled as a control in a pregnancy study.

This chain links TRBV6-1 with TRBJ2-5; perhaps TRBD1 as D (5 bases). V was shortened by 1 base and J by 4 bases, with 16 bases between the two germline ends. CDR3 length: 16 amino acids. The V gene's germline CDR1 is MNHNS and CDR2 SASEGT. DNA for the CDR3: TGTGCCAGCAGTGAAGTCGGGTCGGGCAGGGCAGAGACCCAGTACTTC. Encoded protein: CASSEVGSGRAETQYF.

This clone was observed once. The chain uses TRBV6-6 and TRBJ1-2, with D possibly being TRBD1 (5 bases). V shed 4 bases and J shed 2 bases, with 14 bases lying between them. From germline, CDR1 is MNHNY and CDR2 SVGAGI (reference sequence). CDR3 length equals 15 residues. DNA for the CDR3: TGTGCCAGCAGTTCCAGGGCACGACCAAACTATGGCTACACCTTC. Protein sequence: CASSSRARPNYGYTF.

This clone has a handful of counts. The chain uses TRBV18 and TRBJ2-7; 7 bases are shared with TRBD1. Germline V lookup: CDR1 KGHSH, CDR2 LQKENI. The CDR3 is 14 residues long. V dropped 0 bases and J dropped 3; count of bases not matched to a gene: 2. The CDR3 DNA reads TGTGCCAGCTCACCACCGTGGGACAGCTACGAGCAGTACTTC. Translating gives CASSPPWDSYEQYF.

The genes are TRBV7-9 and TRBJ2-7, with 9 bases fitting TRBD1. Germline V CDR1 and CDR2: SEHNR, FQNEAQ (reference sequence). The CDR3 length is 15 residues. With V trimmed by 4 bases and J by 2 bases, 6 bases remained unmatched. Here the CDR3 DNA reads TGTGCCAGCAGCTCGGGACAGGGTAACCCCTACGAGCAGTACTTC. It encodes CASSSGQGNPYEQYF.

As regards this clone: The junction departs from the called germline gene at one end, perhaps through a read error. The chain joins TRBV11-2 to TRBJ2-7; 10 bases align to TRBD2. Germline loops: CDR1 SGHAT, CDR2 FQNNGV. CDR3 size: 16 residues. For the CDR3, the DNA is TGTGCCAGCAGCCTCTTTACTAGCGGGGTCTCCAACGAGCAGTACTTC. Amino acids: CASSLFTSGVSNEQYF.

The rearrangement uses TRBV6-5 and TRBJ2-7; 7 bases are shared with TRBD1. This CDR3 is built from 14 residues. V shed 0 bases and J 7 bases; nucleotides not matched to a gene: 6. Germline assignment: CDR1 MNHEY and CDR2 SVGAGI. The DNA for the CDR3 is TGTGCCAGCAGTTACTCCGACAGGGCTCTGGAGCAGTACTTC. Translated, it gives CASSYSDRALEQYF.

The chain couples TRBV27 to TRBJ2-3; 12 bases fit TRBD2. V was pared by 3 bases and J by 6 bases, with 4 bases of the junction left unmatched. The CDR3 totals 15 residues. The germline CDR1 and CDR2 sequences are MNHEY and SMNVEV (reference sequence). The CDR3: CASSFGLAGPDTQYF. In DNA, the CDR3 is TGTGCCAGCAGTTTCGGACTAGCGGGACCGGATACGCAGTATTTT.

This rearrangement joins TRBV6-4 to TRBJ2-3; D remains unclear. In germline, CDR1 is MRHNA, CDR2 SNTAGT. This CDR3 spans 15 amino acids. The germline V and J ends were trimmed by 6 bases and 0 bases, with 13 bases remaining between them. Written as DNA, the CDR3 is TGTGCCAGCAGACCGGATGACTCTAGCACAGATACGCAGTATTTT. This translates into CASRPDDSSTDTQYF.

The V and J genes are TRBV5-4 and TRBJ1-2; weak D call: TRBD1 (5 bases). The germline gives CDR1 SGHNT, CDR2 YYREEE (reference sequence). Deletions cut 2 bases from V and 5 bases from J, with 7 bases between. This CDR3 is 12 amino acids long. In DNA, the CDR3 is TGTGCCAGCAGCTTATCAGGGTATGGCTACACCTTC. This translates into CASSLSGYGYTF.

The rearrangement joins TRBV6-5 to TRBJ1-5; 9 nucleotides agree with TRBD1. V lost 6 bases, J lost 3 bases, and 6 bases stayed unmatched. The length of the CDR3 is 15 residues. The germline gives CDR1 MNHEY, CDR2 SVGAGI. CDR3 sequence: CASSSTGGINQPQHF. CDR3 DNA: TGTGCCAGCAGCTCGACAGGGGGAATCAATCAGCCCCAGCATTTT.

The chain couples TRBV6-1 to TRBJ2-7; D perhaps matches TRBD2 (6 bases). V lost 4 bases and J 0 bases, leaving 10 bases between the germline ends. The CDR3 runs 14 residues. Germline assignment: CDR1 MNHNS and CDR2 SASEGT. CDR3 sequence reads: CASSGRGSSYEQYF. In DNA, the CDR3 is TGTGCCAGCAGTGGGCGGGGTTCCTCCTACGAGCAGTACTTC.

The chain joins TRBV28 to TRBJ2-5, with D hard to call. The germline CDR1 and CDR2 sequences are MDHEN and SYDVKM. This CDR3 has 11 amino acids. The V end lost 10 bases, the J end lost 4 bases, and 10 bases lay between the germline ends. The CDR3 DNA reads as TGTGCCATAACAAAGCGAGAGACCCAGTACTTC. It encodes CAITKRETQYF.

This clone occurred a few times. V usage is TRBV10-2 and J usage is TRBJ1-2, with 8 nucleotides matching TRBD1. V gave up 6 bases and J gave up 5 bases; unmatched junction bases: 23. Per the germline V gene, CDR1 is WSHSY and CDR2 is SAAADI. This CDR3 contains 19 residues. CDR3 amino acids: CASRNRDRRFRLTPYGYTF. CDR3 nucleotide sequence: TGCGCCAGCAGGAACCGGGACAGGAGATTCCGGCTGACCCCTTATGGCTACACCTTC.

The CDR3 DNA reads as TGTGCCACCAGCAGAGACGCGGCTAGCGGGGGGCTCCCCCAGTACTTC. This encodes CATSRDAASGGLPQYF. The chain combines TRBV15 with TRBJ2-5; 11 bases map to TRBD2. The trim removed 0 bases at V and 9 bases at J, leaving 9 bases unmatched. Germline V gene data show CDR1 as LNHNV and CDR2 as YYDKDF (reference sequence). This CDR3 comprises 16 residues.

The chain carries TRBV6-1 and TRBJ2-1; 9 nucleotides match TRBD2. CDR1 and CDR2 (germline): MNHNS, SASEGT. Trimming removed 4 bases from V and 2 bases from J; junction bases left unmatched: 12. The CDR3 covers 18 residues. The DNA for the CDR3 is TGTGCCAGCAGTGGTCCAGCGGGGGGTTTCATTGCCTACAATGAGCAGTTCTTC. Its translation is CASSGPAGGFIAYNEQFF.

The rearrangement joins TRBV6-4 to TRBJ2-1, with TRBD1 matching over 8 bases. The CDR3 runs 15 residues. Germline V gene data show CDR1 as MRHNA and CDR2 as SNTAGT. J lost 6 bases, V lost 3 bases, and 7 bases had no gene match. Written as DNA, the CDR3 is TGTGCCAGCAGTGAAGGACAGGGAGGTATCAATGAGCAGTTCTTC. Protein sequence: CASSEGQGGINEQFF.

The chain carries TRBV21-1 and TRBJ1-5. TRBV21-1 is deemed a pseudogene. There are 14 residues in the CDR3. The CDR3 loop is CASSKSEENQPQHF. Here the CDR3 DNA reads TGTGCCAGCAGCAAATCGGAGGAGAACCAGCCCCAGCATTTT.

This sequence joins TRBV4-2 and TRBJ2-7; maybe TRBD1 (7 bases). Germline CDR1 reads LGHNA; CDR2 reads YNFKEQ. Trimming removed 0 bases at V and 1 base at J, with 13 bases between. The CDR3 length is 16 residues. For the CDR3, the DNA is TGTGCCAGCAGCCAAGATCCGGCAGGGGGGTCCTACGAGCAGTACTTC. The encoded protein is CASSQDPAGGSYEQYF.

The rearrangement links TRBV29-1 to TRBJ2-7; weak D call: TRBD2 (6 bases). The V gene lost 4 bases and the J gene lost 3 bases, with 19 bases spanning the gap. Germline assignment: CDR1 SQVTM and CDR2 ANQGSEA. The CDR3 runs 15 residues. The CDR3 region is CSVGEEVGLLYEQYF. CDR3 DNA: TGCAGCGTTGGGGAGGAGGTCGGACTCCTCTACGAGCAGTACTTC.

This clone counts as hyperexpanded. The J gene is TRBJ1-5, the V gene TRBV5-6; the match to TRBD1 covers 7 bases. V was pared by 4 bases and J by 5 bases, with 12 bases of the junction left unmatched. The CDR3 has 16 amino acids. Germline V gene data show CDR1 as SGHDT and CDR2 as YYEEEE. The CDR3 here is CASSRKAGGNYQPQHF. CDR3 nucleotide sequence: TGTGCCAGCAGCAGAAAGGCAGGGGGTAACTATCAGCCCCAGCATTTT.

The CDR3 DNA is TGCGCCAGCACTGTGGGGGGAGGGAGGTATAATTCACCCCTCCACTTT. It encodes CASTVGGGRYNSPLHF. The genes are TRBV5-1 and TRBJ1-6; tentative D call: TRBD1 (5 bases). CDR3 length equals 16 residues. V gave up 6 bases and J gave up 4 bases, with 17 bases separating them. Germline lookup yields CDR1 SGHRS and CDR2 YFSETQ.

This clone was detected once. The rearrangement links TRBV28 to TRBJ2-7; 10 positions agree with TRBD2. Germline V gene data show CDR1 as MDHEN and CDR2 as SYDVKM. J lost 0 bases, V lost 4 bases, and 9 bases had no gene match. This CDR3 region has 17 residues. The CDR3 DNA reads TGTGCCAGCAGTTATCAGCGGGAGGGCCCCTCCTCCTACGAGCAGTACTTC. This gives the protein CASSYQREGPSSYEQYF.

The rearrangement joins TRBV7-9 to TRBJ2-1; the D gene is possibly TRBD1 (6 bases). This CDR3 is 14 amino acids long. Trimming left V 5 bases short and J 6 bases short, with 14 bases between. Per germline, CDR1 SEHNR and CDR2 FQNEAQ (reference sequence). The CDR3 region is CASSRTGLGNEQFF. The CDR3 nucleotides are TGTGCCAGCAGCCGAACAGGGCTGGGCAATGAGCAGTTCTTC. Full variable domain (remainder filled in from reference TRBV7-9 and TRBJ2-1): DTGVSQNPRHKITKRGQNVTFRCDPISEHNRLYWYRQTLGQGPEFLTYFQNEAQLEKSRLLSDRFSAERPKGSFSTLEIQRTEQGDSAMYLCASSRTGLGNEQFFGPGTRLTVL.

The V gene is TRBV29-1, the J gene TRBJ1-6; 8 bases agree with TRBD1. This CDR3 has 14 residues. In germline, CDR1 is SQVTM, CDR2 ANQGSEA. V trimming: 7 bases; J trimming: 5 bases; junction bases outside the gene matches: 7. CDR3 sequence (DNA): TGCAGCGCACAGACAGGGGTGGATAATTCACCCCTCCACTTT. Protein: CSAQTGVDNSPLHF.

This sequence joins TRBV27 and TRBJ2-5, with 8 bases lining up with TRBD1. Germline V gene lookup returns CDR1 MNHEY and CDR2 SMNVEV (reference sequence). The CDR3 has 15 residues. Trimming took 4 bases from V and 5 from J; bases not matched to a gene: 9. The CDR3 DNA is TGTGCCAGCAGTTACCAGGGGGCCTGGGGGGAGACCCAGTACTTC. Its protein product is CASSYQGAWGETQYF.

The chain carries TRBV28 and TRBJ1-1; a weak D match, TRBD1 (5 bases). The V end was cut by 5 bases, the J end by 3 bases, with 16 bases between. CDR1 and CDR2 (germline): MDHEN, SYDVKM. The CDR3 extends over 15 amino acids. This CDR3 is CASSEGEGPDTEAFF. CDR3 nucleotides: TGTGCCAGCAGTGAAGGGGAGGGCCCGGACACTGAAGCTTTCTTT.

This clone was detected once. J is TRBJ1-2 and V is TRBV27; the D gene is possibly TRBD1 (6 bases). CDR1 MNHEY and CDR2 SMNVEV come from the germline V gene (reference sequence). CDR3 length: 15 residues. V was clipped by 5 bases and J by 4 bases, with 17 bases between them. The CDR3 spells CASSPSGHGPYGYTF. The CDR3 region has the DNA TGTGCCAGCAGTCCCTCGGGACACGGACCCTATGGCTACACCTTC.